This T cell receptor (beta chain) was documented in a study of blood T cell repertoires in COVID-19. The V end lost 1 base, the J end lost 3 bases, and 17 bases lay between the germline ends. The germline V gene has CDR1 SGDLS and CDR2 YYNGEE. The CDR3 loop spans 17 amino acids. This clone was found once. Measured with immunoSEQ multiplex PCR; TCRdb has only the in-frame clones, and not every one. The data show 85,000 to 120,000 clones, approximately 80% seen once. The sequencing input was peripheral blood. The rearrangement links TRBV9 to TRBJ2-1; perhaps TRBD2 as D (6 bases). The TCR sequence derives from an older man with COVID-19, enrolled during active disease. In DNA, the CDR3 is TGTGCCAGCAGCGTAACGAGGGAGGCTAGGGGCTACAATGAGCAGTTCTTC. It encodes CASSVTREARGYNEQFF.